This is a list of T cell receptor beta chains from one sample in a study of radiotherapy plus CTLA-4 blockade in lung cancer. The table came from immunoSEQ multiplex PCR; TCRdb's copy has only in-frame clones and leaves some out. The sample contains about 51,000 clones, approximately 80% of which appear only once. Material: peripheral blood, obtained from a patient treated with radiotherapy plus ipilimumab. These receptor sequences come from a human donor with non-small cell lung cancer whose response to radiotherapy plus ipilimumab could not be evaluated. The CDR3 runs from the conserved cysteine through the conserved F or W. D genes are given only for firm matches. Some rows have no size entry. The others give once, few or many, or a class for an expanded clone.

clone_size	d_call	j_call	v_call	cdr3_aa	cdr3_nt
NA	NA	TRBJ2-3	TRBV6-5	CASSRVAELTDTQYF	TGTGCCAGCAGTAGAGTAGCGGAGCTCACAGATACGCAGTATTTT
NA	NA	TRBJ1-1	TRBV2	CASSEQGWNTEAFF	TGTGCCAGCAGTGAGCAGGGTTGGAACACTGAAGCTTTCTTT
NA	TRBD2	TRBJ2-7	TRBV6-5	CASKRGDPSSYEQYF	TGTGCCAGCAAGCGGGGGGACCCGAGCTCCTACGAGCAGTACTTC
few	NA	TRBJ2-7	TRBV5-6	CASSKLALLPEQYF	TGTGCCAGCAGCAAGCTAGCACTTTTACCCGAGCAGTACTTC
few	NA	TRBJ1-4	TRBV4-3	CASSQSHGPEKLFF	TGCGCCAGCAGCCAATCCCACGGTCCTGAAAAACTGTTTTTT
NA	NA	TRBJ1-2	TRBV14	CASSQWTRVGSSGYTF	TGTGCCAGCAGCCAGTGGACAAGGGTGGGCTCTTCTGGCTACACCTTC
NA	TRBD1	TRBJ2-5	TRBV19	CASSVDRGVGETQYF	TGTGCCAGTAGTGTGGACAGGGGGGTTGGAGAGACCCAGTACTTC
NA	TRBD2	TRBJ2-3	TRBV11-2	CASSSRGGAVDTQYF	TGTGCCAGCAGCTCCCGCGGGGGGGCCGTAGATACGCAGTATTTT
NA	NA	TRBJ2-1	TRBV7-6	CASSSDRSSYNEQFF	TGTGCCAGCAGCTCGGACAGAAGCTCCTACAATGAGCAGTTCTTC
NA	NA	TRBJ2-1	TRBV4-3	CASSQDNINNEQFF	TGCGCCAGCAGCCAAGATAACATCAACAATGAGCAGTTCTTC
NA	TRBD1	TRBJ1-1	TRBV6-1	CATLPGGSWGAFF	TGTGCCACCCTACCAGGGGGCTCGTGGGGAGCTTTCTTT
NA	NA	TRBJ1-1	TRBV29-1	CSLQGSAEAFF	TGCAGCCTCCAGGGGTCGGCTGAAGCTTTCTTT
NA	TRBD1	TRBJ2-2	TRBV5-1	CASSLSTGTGVGTGELFF	TGCGCCAGCAGCTTGTCTACCGGGACAGGGGTCGGCACCGGGGAGCTGTTTTTT
NA	NA	TRBJ1-1	TRBV4-2	CASTPLGRTEAFF	TGTGCCAGCACCCCACTTGGGAGAACTGAAGCTTTCTTT
NA	NA	TRBJ1-2	TRBV28	CASRDKDRVYGYTF	TGTGCCAGCAGAGACAAGGACAGAGTATATGGCTACACCTTC
NA	TRBD1	TRBJ2-7	TRBV6-1	CASSNPGQGSYEQYF	TGTGCCAGCAGTAACCCGGGACAGGGTTCCTACGAGCAGTACTTC
once	TRBD1	TRBJ1-5	TRBV18	CASSPGTGSQPQHF	TGTGCCAGCTCACCAGGGACAGGGAGTCAGCCCCAGCATTTT
NA	NA	TRBJ1-2	TRBV5-8	CASSLAEAFSPF	TGTGCCAGCAGCTTGGCCGAGGCCTTCTCCCCCTTC
once	TRBD2	TRBJ2-1	TRBV7-2	CASSPWGGLAGSYNEQFF	TGTGCCAGCAGCCCGTGGGGGGGACTAGCTGGTTCCTACAATGAGCAGTTCTTC
NA	TRBD1	TRBJ2-5	TRBV5-1	CASSLGQGWETQYF	TGCGCCAGCAGCTTGGGACAGGGTTGGGAGACCCAGTACTTC
NA	NA	TRBJ1-1	TRBV5-1	CASSWSFWTEAFF	TGCGCCAGCAGCTGGAGCTTTTGGACTGAAGCTTTCTTT
NA	TRBD1	TRBJ2-7	TRBV11-2	CASSLTTGYEQYF	TGTGCCAGCAGCTTAACGACAGGGTACGAGCAGTACTTC
NA	NA	TRBJ2-5	TRBV4-1	CASSQDGLTQYQETQYF	TGCGCCAGCAGCCAAGATGGGCTTACACAGTACCAAGAGACCCAGTACTTC
NA	TRBD2	TRBJ2-5	TRBV5-1	CASSLEGLDGETQYF	TGCGCCAGCAGCTTGGAAGGACTAGACGGGGAGACCCAGTACTTC
NA	NA	TRBJ2-3	TRBV27	CASSPLRRGSDTQYF	TGTGCCAGCAGCCCCTTAAGGAGGGGATCAGATACGCAGTATTTT
NA	TRBD1	TRBJ1-2	TRBV4-1	CASWSPGTGNYGYTF	TGCGCCAGCTGGTCCCCCGGGACAGGGAACTATGGCTACACCTTC